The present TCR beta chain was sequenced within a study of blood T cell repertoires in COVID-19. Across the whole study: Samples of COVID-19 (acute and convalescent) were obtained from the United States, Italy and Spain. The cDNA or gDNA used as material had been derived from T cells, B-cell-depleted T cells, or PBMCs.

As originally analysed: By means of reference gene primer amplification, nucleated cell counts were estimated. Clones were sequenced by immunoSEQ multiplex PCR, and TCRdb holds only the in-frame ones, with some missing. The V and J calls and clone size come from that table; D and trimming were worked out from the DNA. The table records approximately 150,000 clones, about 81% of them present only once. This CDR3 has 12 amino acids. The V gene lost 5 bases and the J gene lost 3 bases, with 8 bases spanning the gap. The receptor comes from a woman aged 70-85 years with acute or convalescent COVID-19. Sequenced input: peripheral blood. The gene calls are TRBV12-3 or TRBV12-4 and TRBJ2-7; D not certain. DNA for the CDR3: TGTGCCAGCAGTGGCAGTCTCTACGAGCAGTACTTC. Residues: CASSGSLYEQYF.